These 17 T cell receptor beta chains were all obtained from the same sample, sequenced in a study of CD8 T cells in ankylosing spondylitis. TCRdb ran MiXCR on the 5' RACE reads and lists one entry per CDR3 protein. In the table there are fewer than 200,000 distinct CDR3 sequences, approximately 10% of which are singletons. Sequencing was done on a sample of blood, either unsorted or a sorted T cell fraction (not recorded which). The origin of the receptors is a female donor with ankylosing spondylitis or in good health (not recorded which).

In this sample, this clonotype turned up a few times. The chain joins TRBV27 to TRBJ2-3, with D perhaps assigned TRBD1 or TRBD2 (5 bases each). Per germline, CDR1 MNHEY and CDR2 SMNVEV (reference sequence). Trimming left V 0 bases short and J 0 bases short, with 10 bases between. The CDR3 loop spans 16 amino acids. The CDR3, as DNA: TGTGCCAGCAGTTTATCCCCCGGGGCTAGCACAGATACGCAGTATTTT. Protein product: CASSLSPGASTDTQYF.

The V and J genes are TRBV6-5 and TRBJ2-3; 11 nucleotides match TRBD2. This CDR3 spans 17 amino acids. The V gene end was trimmed by 2 bases and the J gene end by 2 bases; junction bases not matched to a gene: 6. Germline V gives CDR1 MNHEY, CDR2 SVGAGI. This CDR3 is CASSYRTSGWDTDTQYF. CDR3 coding DNA: TGTGCCAGCAGTTACCGGACTAGCGGGTGGGACACAGATACGCAGTATTTT.

This clonotype appeared many times. This chain uses TRBV7-3 with TRBJ2-6; the D is unclear. This CDR3 is built from 15 residues. The V end was cut by 5 bases, the J end by 4 bases, with 12 bases between. Germline lookup yields CDR1 SGHTA and CDR2 FQGTGA. The CDR3 spells CASSPPTLGANVLTF. As DNA, the CDR3 is TGTGCCAGCAGCCCCCCAACCCTCGGGGCCAACGTCCTGACTTTC.

This clonotype has only a few counts. The CDR3 sequence is CAWSGPGNTEAFF. In DNA, the CDR3 is TGTGCCTGGAGTGGGCCTGGGAACACTGAAGCTTTCTTT. The V gene is TRBV30, the J gene TRBJ1-1; D unresolved. Germline-derived CDR1 and CDR2 are GTSNPN and SVGIG (reference sequence). This CDR3 contains 13 residues. V lost 1 base and J 1 base, leaving 7 bases between the germline ends.

At least ten counts were recorded for this clonotype. This chain joins TRBV6-5 and TRBJ2-1; no clear D gene. V was cut by 4 bases and J by 13 bases, with 14 bases left in between. From germline, CDR1 is MNHEY and CDR2 SVGAGI. The CDR3 spans 12 residues. The CDR3 loop reads CASSSGRIGQFF. The CDR3 bases are TGTGCCAGCAGTTCGGGCCGAATAGGTCAGTTCTTC.

This clonotype was found many times. The genes are TRBV5-1 and TRBJ2-7; TRBD2 agrees at 11 bases. Germline V gene sequence: CDR1 SGHRS, CDR2 YFSETQ. The CDR3 consists of 17 residues. V lost 0 bases and J lost 3; bases outside the gene matches: 8. In nucleotides, the CDR3 is TGCGCCAGCAGCTTGGTAAGTCGACTAGCGGGAAGCTACGAGCAGTACTTC. Its translation is CASSLVSRLAGSYEQYF. The full variable domain, in which reference TRBV5-1 and TRBJ2-7 provide the parts outside the CDR3, is KAGVTQTPRYLIKTRGQQVTLSCSPISGHRSVSWYQQTPGQGLQFLFEYFSETQRNKGNFPGRFSGRQFSNSRSEMNVSTLELGDSALYLCASSLVSRLAGSYEQYFGPGTRLTVT.

This clonotype has a handful of counts. The V gene is TRBV7-6, the J gene TRBJ2-7; 8 bases are a match to TRBD2. The junction had 6 bases not matched to a gene; V was cut back by 5 bases and J by 3 bases. The CDR3 runs 14 residues. From germline, CDR1 is SGHVS and CDR2 FNYEAQ. CDR3 DNA: TGTGCCAGCAGCGGCTACGGGACTAGCTACGAGCAGTACTTC. This translates into CASSGYGTSYEQYF.

This clonotype was counted only a few times. The rearrangement joins TRBV6-2 or TRBV6-3 to TRBJ2-7; the match to TRBD1 covers 9 bases. CDR3 length: 15 amino acids. V was clipped by 6 bases and J by 3 bases; unmatched bases: 9. Germline V gene lookup returns CDR1 MNHEY and CDR2 SVGEGT. For the CDR3, the DNA is TGTGCCAGCAGCATCCCGGGACAGGGTGTCTACGAGCAGTACTTC. Translation: CASSIPGQGVYEQYF.

This clonotype was counted a few times. V gene TRBV27 combines with J gene TRBJ1-3, with D uncertain. CDR1 and CDR2 (germline): MNHEY, SMNVEV (reference sequence). Between the trimmed V and J ends, which lost 3 bases and 0 bases, there was a span of 3 bases. CDR3 size: 13 residues. CDR3 region: CASSLISGNTIYF. As DNA, the CDR3 is TGTGCCAGCAGTTTGATCTCTGGAAACACCATATATTTT.

V usage is TRBV4-3 and J usage is TRBJ2-4; a weak D match, TRBD1 (6 bases). The CDR3 contains 15 residues. The V and J ends lost 0 bases and 6 bases respectively, with 12 bases between them. Germline-derived CDR1 and CDR2 are LGHNA and YSLEER. CDR3 loop: CASSQESIGGNIQYF. CDR3 in DNA: TGCGCCAGCAGCCAAGAGAGCATAGGGGGAAACATTCAGTACTTC.

This clonotype occurred a few times. The rearrangement joins TRBV12-3 or TRBV12-4 to TRBJ2-7, with 7 positions matching TRBD1. V lost 6 bases, J lost 2 bases, and 7 bases stayed unmatched. CDR3 length: 14 residues. The chain's CDR3 is CASSLYGTAYEQYF. CDR3 DNA sequence: TGTGCCAGCAGCCTATATGGGACAGCCTACGAGCAGTACTTC.

This chain connects TRBV12-3 or TRBV12-4 to TRBJ2-1; D remains unclear. Between the trimmed V and J ends, which lost 6 bases and 6 bases, there was a span of 21 bases. The CDR3 length is 16 residues. The CDR3 protein is CASSNAGVKGINEQFF. The DNA of the CDR3 is TGTGCCAGCAGCAATGCAGGAGTCAAGGGTATCAATGAGCAGTTCTTC.

This clonotype was seen repeatedly, ten times or more. CDR3 amino acids: CASSVFLSDRQETQYF. For the CDR3, the DNA is TGTGCCAGCAGTGTCTTCCTTAGCGACCGCCAAGAGACCCAGTACTTC. This sequence joins TRBV6-2 or TRBV6-3 and TRBJ2-5, with D possibly matching TRBD2 (5 bases). The germline V gene encodes CDR1 MNHEY and CDR2 SVGEGT. The CDR3 is 16 amino acids. V lost 5 bases and J lost 1, with 17 bases in between.

The V and J genes are TRBV9 and TRBJ2-1; the D call may be TRBD1 or TRBD2 (5 bases each). The germline V gene has CDR1 SGDLS and CDR2 YYNGEE. This CDR3 region has 15 residues. The V and J ends lost 5 bases and 5 bases respectively, with 17 bases between them. The CDR3 spells CASSSGGRANNEQFF. For the CDR3, the DNA is TGTGCCAGCAGTAGTGGGGGTAGAGCGAACAATGAGCAGTTCTTC.

This clonotype appeared a single time. V gene TRBV28 combines with J gene TRBJ1-5; TRBD1 is a possible D gene (5 bases). Trimming removed 6 bases at V and 4 bases at J, with 19 bases between. The germline CDR1 and CDR2 sequences are MDHEN and SYDVKM. The CDR3 totals 16 residues. In DNA form, the CDR3 reads TGTGCCAGCAGCTTACCCGGGGGACTCATGAATCAGCCCCAGCATTTT. Translated, it gives CASSLPGGLMNQPQHF.

This clonotype was counted ten times or more. This chain joins TRBV6-6 and TRBJ1-4; no clear D. The CDR3 sequence is 13 residues long. CDR1 and CDR2 (germline): MNHNY, SVGAGI (reference sequence). V gave up 4 bases and J gave up 8 bases, with 11 bases separating them. CDR3 amino acids: CASSFRRGEKLFF. The CDR3 DNA follows: TGTGCCAGCAGTTTCCGGAGAGGGGAAAAACTGTTTTTT.

This clonotype was counted only a few times. The V gene is TRBV2, the J gene TRBJ2-1; 9 bases match TRBD1. The V gene's germline CDR1 is SNHLY and CDR2 FYNNEI. CDR3 length: 14 residues. V shed 9 bases and J 8 bases; nucleotides not matched to a gene: 11. CDR3 sequence (DNA): TGTGCCAGGTGGGGACAGGGTAATCGGGATGAGCAGTTCTTC. It codes for CARWGQGNRDEQFF.